The source of this T cell receptor beta chain is a study of T cells in Graves' hyperthyroidism and ophthalmopathy. Points from the study as a whole: Within blood appeared most thyroid clonotypes that had expanded above 0.001. In the analysis, a 13 V-J model separated ophthalmopathy from stable hyperthyroidism.

Uncontrolled infection, other autoimmune disease, pregnancy and lactation each barred patients from inclusion. The PBMCs studied were ones that came from roughly 11 ml fresh peripheral blood. Looked up from germline, CDR1 is SGHRS and CDR2 is YFSETQ. Trimming took off 4 bases at V and 1 base at J, with 14 bases between the two ends. This CDR3 is built from 15 residues. On this clonotype: Antigen unknown.

Regions amplified from RNA transcripts were the TCR beta CDR3 regions. The study used the HTBI primer set for a first-round RT-PCR of the TCR CDR3. Each CDR3 protein is one row after TCRdb ran MiXCR on the multiplex PCR reads. The repertoire holds 750,000 to 900,000 distinct CDR3 sequences, with around 38% as singletons. J is TRBJ2-5 and V is TRBV5-1; possible D gene TRBD2, 5 bases. Sequencing was done on a sample of blood. This sequence originates from a man aged 18 to 29 with Graves' hyperthyroidism. The CDR3 DNA follows: TGCGCCAGCAGCGCCCCCGGACTCCCCCAAGAGACCCAGTACTTC. Its protein is CASSAPGLPQETQYF. Variable domain in full (rest from reference TRBV5-1 and TRBJ2-5): KAGVTQTPRYLIKTRGQQVTLSCSPISGHRSVSWYQQTPGQGLQFLFEYFSETQRNKGNFPGRFSGRQFSNSRSEMNVSTLELGDSALYLCASSAPGLPQETQYFGPGTRLLVL.